This is a list of T cell receptor beta chains from one sample in a study of cytomegalovirus exposure and HLA in healthy donors. Assay used: immunoSEQ multiplex PCR; TCRdb lists only in-frame clones, some missing. The table includes 150,000 to 200,000 clones, 84% detected once. The sequenced material came from PBMCs. The source is a young man in good health and CMV-seropositive. CDR3s include the opening cysteine and the closing phenylalanine or tryptophan. The D gene is left open where the match is weak. A clone size is listed for some rows: how often the clone was seen (once, few, many), or a class if it is expanded.

CDR3 DNA: TGTGCCAGCAGGCTCCGGGCTAGCGGGGCCTTGAGCTCCTACGAGCAGTACTTC; CDR3 protein: CASRLRASGALSSYEQYF; J gene: TRBJ2-7; D gene: TRBD2; clone size: .; V gene: TRBV7-3
CDR3 DNA: TGTGCCAGCAGCTTGCAGGGGGCAGGCAATCAGCCCCAGCATTTT; CDR3 protein: CASSLQGAGNQPQHF; J gene: TRBJ1-5; D gene: TRBD1; clone size: .; V gene: TRBV7-9
CDR3 DNA: TGTGCCAGCAGAACGCCAGGGGGCCAAGAGACCCAGTACTTC; CDR3 protein: CASRTPGGQETQYF; J gene: TRBJ2-5; D gene: TRBD1; clone size: .; V gene: TRBV11-2
CDR3 DNA: TGTGCCTGGAGTGTACGAGGGTCCGGCTACACCTTC; CDR3 protein: CAWSVRGSGYTF; J gene: TRBJ1-2; D gene: .; clone size: .; V gene: TRBV30
CDR3 DNA: TGTGCCAGCACTCCTGGTGGAGATATTCAGCCCCAGCATTTT; CDR3 protein: CASTPGGDIQPQHF; J gene: TRBJ1-5; D gene: .; clone size: .; V gene: TRBV2
CDR3 DNA: TGTGCCAGCAGGGGACAGGGGGGCTTTGAAAAACTGTTTTTT; CDR3 protein: CASRGQGGFEKLFF; J gene: TRBJ1-4; D gene: TRBD1; clone size: .; V gene: TRBV2
CDR3 DNA: TGTGCCAGCAGCTTAGTAGCGGGAGGAGGGTCAGATACGCAGTATTTT; CDR3 protein: CASSLVAGGGSDTQYF; J gene: TRBJ2-3; D gene: TRBD2; clone size: .; V gene: TRBV7-2
CDR3 DNA: TGTGCCAGCACCCGAACGGGACTAGCGGGAGGGCCCCCCCCGGAAGGGGCCAACGTCCTGACTTTC; CDR3 protein: CASTRTGLAGGPPPEGANVLTF; J gene: TRBJ2-6; D gene: TRBD2; clone size: .; V gene: TRBV28
CDR3 DNA: TGTGCCAGCAGTTACGCCGGGACTTTTAACTATGGCTACACCTTC; CDR3 protein: CASSYAGTFNYGYTF; J gene: TRBJ1-2; D gene: .; clone size: .; V gene: TRBV6-5
CDR3 DNA: TGTGCCAGCAGCGTAGCTCCTAGCGCGACCTCCTACGAGCAGTACTTC; CDR3 protein: CASSVAPSATSYEQYF; J gene: TRBJ2-7; D gene: .; clone size: .; V gene: TRBV9
CDR3 DNA: TGTGCCAGCAGTGAACCGCCAGATGGCTACACCTTC; CDR3 protein: CASSEPPDGYTF; J gene: TRBJ1-2; D gene: .; clone size: .; V gene: TRBV2
CDR3 DNA: TGCGCCAGCAGCCAAGAATGGACTAGCGACTACGAGCAGTACTTC; CDR3 protein: CASSQEWTSDYEQYF; J gene: TRBJ2-7; D gene: TRBD2; clone size: .; V gene: TRBV4-3
CDR3 DNA: TGCAGCGTTGACGGTGGGGGCGGGACAGATACGCAGTATTTT; CDR3 protein: CSVDGGGGTDTQYF; J gene: TRBJ2-3; D gene: .; clone size: once; V gene: TRBV29-1
CDR3 DNA: TGTGCCAGCAGTGACTCTGCAGAGGATGAGCAGTTCTTC; CDR3 protein: CASSDSAEDEQFF; J gene: TRBJ2-1; D gene: .; clone size: few; V gene: TRBV6-4
CDR3 DNA: TGTGCCACCAGCAGAGGCGGTGCGAACACCGGGGAGCTGTTTTTT; CDR3 protein: CATSRGGANTGELFF; J gene: TRBJ2-2; D gene: .; clone size: few; V gene: TRBV15
CDR3 DNA: TGTGCCAGCAGGTCTAGCGGGAGGGGGTACGAGCAGTACTTC; CDR3 protein: CASRSSGRGYEQYF; J gene: TRBJ2-7; D gene: TRBD2; clone size: .; V gene: TRBV28
CDR3 DNA: TGTGCCTGGTCCCCGACAGGGACGCCCCTTGGCTACACCTTC; CDR3 protein: CAWSPTGTPLGYTF; J gene: TRBJ1-2; D gene: TRBD1; clone size: few; V gene: TRBV30
CDR3 DNA: TGTGCCAGCAGTTACTCGAGCGCAGATACGCAGTATTTT; CDR3 protein: CASSYSSADTQYF; J gene: TRBJ2-3; D gene: .; clone size: .; V gene: TRBV6-6
CDR3 DNA: TGCAGCGTCGCTCCCGGGACAAGGGAGACCCAGTACTTC; CDR3 protein: CSVAPGTRETQYF; J gene: TRBJ2-5; D gene: .; clone size: .; V gene: TRBV29-1
CDR3 DNA: TGTGCCAGCAGTTATGCGGGGGGCGAGCAGTACTTC; CDR3 protein: CASSYAGGEQYF; J gene: TRBJ2-7; D gene: TRBD2; clone size: few; V gene: TRBV6-5
CDR3 DNA: TGTGCCAGCAGCTTAGACAGCTACGAGCAGTACTTC; CDR3 protein: CASSLDSYEQYF; J gene: TRBJ2-7; D gene: .; clone size: .; V gene: TRBV11-2
CDR3 DNA: TGTGCCAGCAGTGGGCTCCGGACAGGGTTAAACGAGCAGTACTTC; CDR3 protein: CASSGLRTGLNEQYF; J gene: TRBJ2-7; D gene: TRBD1; clone size: .; V gene: TRBV6-1